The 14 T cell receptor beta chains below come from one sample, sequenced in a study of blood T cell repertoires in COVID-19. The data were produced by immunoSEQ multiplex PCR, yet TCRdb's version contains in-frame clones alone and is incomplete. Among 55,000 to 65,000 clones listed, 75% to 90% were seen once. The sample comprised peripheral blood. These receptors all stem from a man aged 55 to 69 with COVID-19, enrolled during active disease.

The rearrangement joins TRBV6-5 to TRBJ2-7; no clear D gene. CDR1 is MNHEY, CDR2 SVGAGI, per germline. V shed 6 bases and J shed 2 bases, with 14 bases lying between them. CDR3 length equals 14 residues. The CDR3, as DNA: TGTGCCAGCAGCCCCTGGCGCGGTACCTACGAGCAGTACTTC. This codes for CASSPWRGTYEQYF.

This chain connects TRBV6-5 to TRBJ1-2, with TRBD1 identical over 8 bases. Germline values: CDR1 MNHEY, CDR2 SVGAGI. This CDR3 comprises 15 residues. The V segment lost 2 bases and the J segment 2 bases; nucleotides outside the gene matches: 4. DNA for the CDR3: TGTGCCAGCAGTTACAGGCACAGGGGGAACTATGGCTACACCTTC. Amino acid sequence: CASSYRHRGNYGYTF.

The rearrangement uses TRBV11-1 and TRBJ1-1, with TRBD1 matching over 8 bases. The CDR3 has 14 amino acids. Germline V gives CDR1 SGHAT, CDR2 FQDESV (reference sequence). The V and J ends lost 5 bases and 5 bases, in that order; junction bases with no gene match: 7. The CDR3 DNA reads TGTGCCAGCAGCCCACCTACAGGGGGTACTGAAGCTTTCTTT. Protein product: CASSPPTGGTEAFF.

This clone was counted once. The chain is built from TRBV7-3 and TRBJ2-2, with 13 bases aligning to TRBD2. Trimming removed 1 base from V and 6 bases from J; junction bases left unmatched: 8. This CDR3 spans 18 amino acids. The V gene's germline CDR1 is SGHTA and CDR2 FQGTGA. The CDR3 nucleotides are TGTGCCAGCAGCTTAAGGCCCGCGGGACTAGCGGGATCCGGGGAGCTGTTTTTT. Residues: CASSLRPAGLAGSGELFF.

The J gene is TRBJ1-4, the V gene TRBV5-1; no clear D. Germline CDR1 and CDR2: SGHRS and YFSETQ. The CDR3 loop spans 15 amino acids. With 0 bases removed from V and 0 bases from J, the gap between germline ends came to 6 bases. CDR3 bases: TGCGCCAGCAGCTTGGCCGCGGCAACTAATGAAAAACTGTTTTTT. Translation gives CASSLAAATNEKLFF. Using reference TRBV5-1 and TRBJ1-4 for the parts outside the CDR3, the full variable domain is KAGVTQTPRYLIKTRGQQVTLSCSPISGHRSVSWYQQTPGQGLQFLFEYFSETQRNKGNFPGRFSGRQFSNSRSEMNVSTLELGDSALYLCASSLAAATNEKLFFGSGTQLSVL.

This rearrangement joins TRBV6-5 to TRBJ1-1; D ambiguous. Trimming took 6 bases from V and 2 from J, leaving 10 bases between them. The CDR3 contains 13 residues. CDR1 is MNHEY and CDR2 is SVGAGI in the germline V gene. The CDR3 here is CASRGPINTEAFF. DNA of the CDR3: TGTGCCAGCAGGGGCCCAATTAACACTGAAGCTTTCTTT.

The CDR3 is CASSALGRGTDTQYF. Here the CDR3 DNA reads TGTGCCAGCAGCGCCTTGGGGCGGGGGACAGATACGCAGTATTTT. The chain is built from TRBV7-3 and TRBJ2-3; 7 nucleotides match TRBD2. In germline, CDR1 is SGHTA, CDR2 FQGTGA. The V and J ends lost 5 bases and 3 bases, in that order; junction bases with no gene match: 8. This CDR3 spans 15 amino acids.

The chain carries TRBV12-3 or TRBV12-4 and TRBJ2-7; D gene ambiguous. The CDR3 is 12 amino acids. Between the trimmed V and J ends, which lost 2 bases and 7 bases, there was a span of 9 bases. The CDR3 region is CASSLRAWEQYF. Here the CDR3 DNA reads TGTGCCAGCAGTTTAAGAGCCTGGGAGCAGTACTTC.

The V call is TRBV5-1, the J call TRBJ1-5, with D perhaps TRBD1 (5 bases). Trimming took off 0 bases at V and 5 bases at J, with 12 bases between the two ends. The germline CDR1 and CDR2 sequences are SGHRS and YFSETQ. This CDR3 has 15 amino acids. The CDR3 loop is CASSLEVGPDQPQHF. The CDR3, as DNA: TGCGCCAGCAGCTTGGAGGTGGGGCCCGATCAGCCCCAGCATTTT.

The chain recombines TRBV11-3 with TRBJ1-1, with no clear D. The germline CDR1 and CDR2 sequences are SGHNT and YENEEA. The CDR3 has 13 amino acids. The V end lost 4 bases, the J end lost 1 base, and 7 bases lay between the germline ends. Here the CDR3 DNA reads TGTGCCAGCAGCTACCGGGAGAACACTGAAGCTTTCTTT. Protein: CASSYRENTEAFF.

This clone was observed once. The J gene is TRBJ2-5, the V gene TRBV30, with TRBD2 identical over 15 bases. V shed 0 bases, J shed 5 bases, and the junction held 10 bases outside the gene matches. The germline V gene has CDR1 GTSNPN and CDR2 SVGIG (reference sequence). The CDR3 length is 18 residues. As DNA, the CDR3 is TGTGCCTGGAGTGTTTTTGGACTAGCGGGAGGGGCCCCGGAGACCCAGTACTTC. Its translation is CAWSVFGLAGGAPETQYF.

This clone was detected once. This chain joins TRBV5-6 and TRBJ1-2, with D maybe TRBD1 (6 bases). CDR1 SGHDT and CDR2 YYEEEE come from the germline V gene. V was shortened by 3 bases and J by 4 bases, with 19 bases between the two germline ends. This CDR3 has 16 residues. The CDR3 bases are TGTGCCAGCAGCTACCCGGACAGCCTAGGAACCTATGGCTACACCTTC. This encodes CASSYPDSLGTYGYTF.

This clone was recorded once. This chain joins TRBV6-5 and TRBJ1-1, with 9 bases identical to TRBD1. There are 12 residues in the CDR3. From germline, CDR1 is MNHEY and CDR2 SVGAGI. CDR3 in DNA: TGTGCGAAACAGGGGGCGGGGTCGGTAGCTTTCTTT. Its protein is CAKQGAGSVAFF.

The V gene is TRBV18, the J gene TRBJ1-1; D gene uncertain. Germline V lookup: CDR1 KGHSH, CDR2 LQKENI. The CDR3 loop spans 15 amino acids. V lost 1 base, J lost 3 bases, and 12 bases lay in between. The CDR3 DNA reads TGTGCCAGCTCACCACGTTCTCAAGAGGACACTGAAGCTTTCTTT. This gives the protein CASSPRSQEDTEAFF.